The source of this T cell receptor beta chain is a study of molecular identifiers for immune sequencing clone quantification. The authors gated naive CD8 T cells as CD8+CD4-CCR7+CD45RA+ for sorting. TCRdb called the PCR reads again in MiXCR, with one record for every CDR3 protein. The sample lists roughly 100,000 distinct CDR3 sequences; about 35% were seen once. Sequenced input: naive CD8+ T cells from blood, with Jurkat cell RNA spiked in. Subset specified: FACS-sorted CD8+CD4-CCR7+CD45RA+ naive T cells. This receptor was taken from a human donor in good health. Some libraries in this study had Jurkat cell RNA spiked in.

The DNA for the CDR3 is TGTGCCAGCAGTTACGGGGCGGGATACAATGAGCAGTTCTTC. Translating it yields CASSYGAGYNEQFF. V usage is TRBV6-2 or TRBV6-3 and J usage is TRBJ2-1; D perhaps matches TRBD2 (6 bases). CDR3 size: 14 residues. Germline values: CDR1 MNHEY, CDR2 SVGEGT. V dropped 2 bases and J dropped 4 bases, with 9 bases sitting between them.